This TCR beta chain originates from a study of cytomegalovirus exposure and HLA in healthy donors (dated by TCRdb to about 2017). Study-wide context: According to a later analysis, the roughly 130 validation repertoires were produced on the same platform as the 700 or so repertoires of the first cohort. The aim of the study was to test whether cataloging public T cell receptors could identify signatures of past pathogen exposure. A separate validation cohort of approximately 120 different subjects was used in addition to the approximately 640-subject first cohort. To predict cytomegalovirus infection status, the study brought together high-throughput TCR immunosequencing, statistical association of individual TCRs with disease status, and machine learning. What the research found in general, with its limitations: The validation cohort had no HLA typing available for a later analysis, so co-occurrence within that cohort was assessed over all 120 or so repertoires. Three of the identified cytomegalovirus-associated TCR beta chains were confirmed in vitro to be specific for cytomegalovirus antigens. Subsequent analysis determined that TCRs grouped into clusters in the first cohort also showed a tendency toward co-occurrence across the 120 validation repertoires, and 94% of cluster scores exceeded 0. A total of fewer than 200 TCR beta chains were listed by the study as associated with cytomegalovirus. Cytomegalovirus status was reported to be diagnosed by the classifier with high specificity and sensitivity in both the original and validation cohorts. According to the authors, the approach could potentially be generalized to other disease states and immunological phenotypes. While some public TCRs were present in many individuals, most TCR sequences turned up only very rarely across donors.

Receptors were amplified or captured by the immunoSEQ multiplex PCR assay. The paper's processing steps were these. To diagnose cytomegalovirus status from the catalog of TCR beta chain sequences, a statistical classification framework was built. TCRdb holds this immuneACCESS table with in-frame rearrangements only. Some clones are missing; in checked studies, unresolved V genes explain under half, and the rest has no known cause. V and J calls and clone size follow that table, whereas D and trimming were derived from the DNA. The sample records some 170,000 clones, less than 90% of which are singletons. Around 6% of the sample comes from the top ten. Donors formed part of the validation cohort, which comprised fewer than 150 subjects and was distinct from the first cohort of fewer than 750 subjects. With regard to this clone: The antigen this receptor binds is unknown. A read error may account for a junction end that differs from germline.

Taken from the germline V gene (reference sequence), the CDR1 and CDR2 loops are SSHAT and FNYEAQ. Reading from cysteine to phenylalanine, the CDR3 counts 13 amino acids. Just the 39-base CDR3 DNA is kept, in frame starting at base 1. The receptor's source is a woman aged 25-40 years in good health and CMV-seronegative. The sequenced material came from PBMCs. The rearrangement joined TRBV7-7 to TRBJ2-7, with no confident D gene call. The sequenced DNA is TGTGCTAGCAGCTTAGTCGAAGGTTACGAGCAGTACTTC. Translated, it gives CASSLVEGYEQYF.